What follows are 22 T cell receptor beta chains derived from one specimen sequenced in a study of cytomegalovirus exposure and HLA in healthy donors. The study ran its PCR with 60 Vbeta and 13 Jbeta primers. Assay used: immunoSEQ multiplex PCR; TCRdb lists only in-frame clones, some missing. The sample holds 150,000 to 200,000 clones; over 65% are singletons and the top ten take 1.5% to 2%. The sample consisted of PBMCs. The source of these receptors is a woman in her thirties in good health and CMV-seronegative.

The V call is TRBV27, the J call TRBJ1-5, with D possibly matching TRBD1 (6 bases). Looked up from germline, CDR1 is MNHEY and CDR2 is SMNVEV (reference sequence). Trimming left V 6 bases short and J 3 bases short, with 15 bases between. This CDR3 is 15 amino acids long. CDR3 in amino acids: CASRTDDRNNQPQHF. The CDR3 DNA follows: TGTGCCAGCAGAACCGATGACAGGAACAATCAGCCCCAGCATTTT.

V usage is TRBV2 and J usage is TRBJ1-5; D is unclear. CDR1 and CDR2 (germline): SNHLY, FYNNEI. V gave up 1 base and J gave up 5 bases, with 6 bases separating them. This CDR3 spans 13 amino acids. The chain's CDR3 is CASSEGRHQPQHF. Written as DNA, the CDR3 is TGTGCCAGCAGTGAAGGCAGGCATCAGCCCCAGCATTTT.

V gene TRBV10-3 combines with J gene TRBJ1-2, with 7 bases lining up with TRBD1. Germline V gene sequence: CDR1 ENHRY, CDR2 SYGVKD. The V segment lost 3 bases and the J segment 2 bases; nucleotides outside the gene matches: 3. The CDR3 covers 14 residues. In nucleotides, the CDR3 is TGTGCCATCAGTGACCCAGGGGGGAACTATGGCTACACCTTC. It codes for CAISDPGGNYGYTF.

Notes on this clone: The sample holds other DNA sequences that translate to the same CDR3. The rearrangement links TRBV7-3 to TRBJ2-1; 7 bases fit TRBD2. V shed 2 bases, J shed 3 bases, and the junction held 1 base outside the gene matches. The CDR3 runs to 14 residues. CDR1 SGHTA and CDR2 FQGTGA come from the germline V gene. Here the CDR3 DNA reads TGTGCCAGCAGCTTAGGGGGGGGCTACAATGAGCAGTTCTTC. It codes for CASSLGGGYNEQFF.

This clone was seen a handful of times. V and J are TRBV4-3 and TRBJ1-3; no definite D call. Germline V gene data show CDR1 as LGHNA and CDR2 as YSLEER. CDR3 length equals 15 residues. The V and J ends lost 1 base and 0 bases respectively, with 7 bases between them. The CDR3 protein is CASSQGTSSGNTIYF. The DNA of the CDR3 is TGCGCCAGCAGCCAAGGTACCAGCTCTGGAAACACCATATATTTT.

The chain carries TRBV7-8 and TRBJ2-3, with D maybe TRBD1 (5 bases). V lost 7 bases, J lost 2 bases, and 10 bases lay in between. Germline V gene sequence: CDR1 SGHVS, CDR2 FQNEAQ. CDR3 length: 13 residues. The DNA of the CDR3 is TGTGCCAGCACCCCGGACATCACAGATACGCAGTATTTT. It encodes CASTPDITDTQYF.

V is TRBV6-1 and J is TRBJ2-4; a weak D match, TRBD1 (5 bases). CDR1 and CDR2 (germline): MNHNS, SASEGT. The germline V and J ends were trimmed by 3 bases and 2 bases, with 14 bases remaining between them. The CDR3 has 16 residues. The CDR3 DNA is TGTGCCAGCAGTGACCGCAGGGCGTTGACCAAAAACATTCAGTACTTC. As protein: CASSDRRALTKNIQYF.

The CDR3 DNA reads TGTGCCAGCTCATTAACCCCCACAGGTCATTCTGACCATGAGCAGTTCTTC. Its protein is CASSLTPTGHSDHEQFF. The V gene is TRBV18, the J gene TRBJ2-1; weak D call: TRBD1 (5 bases). The CDR3 extends over 17 amino acids. V gave up 5 bases and J gave up 8 bases, with 25 bases separating them. The germline V gene encodes CDR1 KGHSH and CDR2 LQKENI.

CDR3 coding DNA: TGTGCCAGCAGCTTGCCTGCGGGAGGCGAAACCGGGGAGCTGTTTTTT. Its translation: CASSLPAGGETGELFF. The V gene is TRBV5-4, the J gene TRBJ2-2; 8 bases agree with TRBD2. The CDR3 has 16 amino acids. The ends lost 1 base at V and 5 bases at J; junction bases unmatched: 7. In germline, CDR1 is SGHNT, CDR2 YYREEE (reference sequence).

The V call is TRBV19, the J call TRBJ1-1; a possible D gene is TRBD1 (5 bases). Looked up from germline, CDR1 is LNHDA and CDR2 is SQIVND (reference sequence). Trimming took off 4 bases at V and 1 base at J, with 7 bases between the two ends. This CDR3 region has 13 residues. The CDR3 nucleotides are TGTGCCAGTAGTAGAAGGGGGAACACTGAAGCTTTCTTT. The encoded protein is CASSRRGNTEAFF. The variable domain in full, completed from reference TRBV19 and TRBJ1-1, reads DGGITQSPKYLFRKEGQNVTLSCEQNLNHDAMYWYRQDPGQGLRLIYYSQIVNDFQKGDIAEGYSVSREKKESFPLTVTSAQKNPTAFYLCASSRRGNTEAFFGQGTRLTVV.

The rearrangement joins TRBV11-2 to TRBJ1-1; no firm D call. Between the trimmed V and J ends, which lost 1 base and 4 bases, there was a span of 10 bases. The CDR3 length is 14 residues. Germline V gives CDR1 SGHAT, CDR2 FQNNGV. DNA for the CDR3: TGTGCCAGCAGCTTAGGACCGGAGGGCACTGAAGCTTTCTTT. It is translated as CASSLGPEGTEAFF.

The chain is built from TRBV5-4 and TRBJ2-7, with TRBD2 matching over 14 bases. The better agreement between TRBJ2-5 and the DNA end casts doubt on the J call. The length of the CDR3 is 17 residues. Looked up from germline, CDR1 is SGHNT and CDR2 is YYREEE (reference sequence). The CDR3, as DNA: TGTGCCAGCAGCTTTGGACTAGCGGGGGGATTTAGGGAGACCCAGTACTTC. This gives the protein CASSFGLAGGFRETQYF.

This clone was observed at least ten times. The V gene is TRBV30, the J gene TRBJ1-2, with a weak D call TRBD1 (6 bases). The CDR3 is made up of 13 amino acids. The V and J ends lost 0 bases and 2 bases respectively, with 7 bases between them. Germline CDR1 GTSNPN, CDR2 SVGIG (reference sequence). The CDR3 sequence: CAWSVGQNYGYTF. The CDR3 DNA follows: TGTGCCTGGAGTGTCGGACAGAACTATGGCTACACCTTC. Full variable domain (missing parts from reference TRBV30 and TRBJ1-2): SQTIHQWPATLVQPVGSPLSLECTVEGTSNPNLYWYRQAAGRGLQLLFYSVGIGQISSEVPQNLSASRPQDRQFILSSKKLLLSDSGFYLCAWSVGQNYGYTFGSGTRLTVV.

The table lists this clone with a count of one. V usage is TRBV2 and J usage is TRBJ1-2; TRBD1 might be the D (5 bases). Germline lookup yields CDR1 SNHLY and CDR2 FYNNEI. The CDR3 totals 13 residues. V lost 6 bases, J lost 5 bases, and 13 bases lay in between. The CDR3 nucleotides read TGTGCCAGCAGAGAGGGGAGGGAATATGGCTACACCTTC. Translating it yields CASREGREYGYTF.

The chain has TRBV5-4 and TRBJ1-6, with 7 bases identical to TRBD1. J was trimmed by 7 bases and V by 0 bases; bases with no gene match: 4. Germline loops: CDR1 SGHNT, CDR2 YYREEE (reference sequence). The CDR3 runs 15 residues. This CDR3 reads CASSLGAGGNSPLHF. The CDR3 region has the DNA TGTGCCAGCAGCTTGGGAGCAGGGGGAAATTCACCCCTCCACTTT.

The V gene is TRBV5-6, the J gene TRBJ1-5; D remains ambiguous. Trimming took 1 base from V and 5 from J, leaving 13 bases between them. The V gene's germline CDR1 is SGHDT and CDR2 YYEEEE. The CDR3 is 15 amino acids. The CDR3 nucleotides read TGTGCCAGCAGCTTGCGTGGTCGGGAAGATCAGCCCCAGCATTTT. Amino acids: CASSLRGREDQPQHF.

CDR3 region: CASSQHPPGKGLAVYNEQFF. The CDR3 DNA follows: TGCGCCAGCAGCCAACACCCCCCGGGGAAGGGACTAGCGGTATACAATGAGCAGTTCTTC. The V gene is TRBV4-3, the J gene TRBJ2-1; 11 bases agree with TRBD2. After removal of 2 bases from V and 4 bases from J, the junction contained 16 bases not matched to a gene. Germline CDR1 and CDR2: LGHNA and YSLEER. The CDR3 runs 20 residues.

The rearrangement links TRBV10-3 to TRBJ1-1; no firm D call. The germline V gene encodes CDR1 ENHRY and CDR2 SYGVKD. V lost 4 bases, J lost 6 bases, and 15 bases lay in between. The CDR3 contains 14 residues. The chain's CDR3 is CAISVDTQRAEAFF. CDR3 coding DNA: TGTGCCATCAGTGTAGACACCCAGAGGGCTGAAGCTTTCTTT.

The CDR3: CASSLGLRGGTDTQYF. The CDR3 DNA is TGTGCCAGCAGCTTAGGCCTTCGGGGGGGCACAGATACGCAGTATTTT. The chain couples TRBV7-6 to TRBJ2-3, with 7 positions matching TRBD2. This CDR3 region has 16 residues. J gave up 1 base and V 1 base, and 5 bases lay outside the gene matches. Per the germline V gene, CDR1 is SGHVS and CDR2 is FNYEAQ.

The V and J genes are TRBV5-4 and TRBJ2-3, with D possibly being TRBD2 (6 bases). CDR1 is SGHNT, CDR2 YYREEE, per germline (reference sequence). Trimming took off 0 bases at V and 2 bases at J, with 10 bases between the two ends. CDR3 length equals 15 residues. The CDR3 spells CASSLAGGTTDTQYF. DNA of the CDR3: TGTGCCAGCAGCTTGGCCGGGGGAACCACAGATACGCAGTATTTT.

The gene calls are TRBV7-8 and TRBJ2-7; D may be TRBD1 (5 bases). V was trimmed by 0 bases and J by 6 bases, leaving 15 bases between them. CDR1 is SGHVS and CDR2 is FQNEAQ in the germline V gene. The CDR3 totals 15 residues. The CDR3 here is CASSLARTPPFEQYF. CDR3 DNA: TGTGCCAGCAGCTTAGCTCGGACACCCCCCTTCGAGCAGTACTTC. Using reference TRBV7-8 and TRBJ2-7 for the parts outside the CDR3, the full variable domain is GAGVSQSPRYKVAKRGQDVALRCDPISGHVSLFWYQQALGQGPEFLTYFQNEAQLDKSGLPSDRFFAERPEGSVSTLKIQRTQQEDSAVYLCASSLARTPPFEQYFGPGTRLTVT.

The gene calls are TRBV14 and TRBJ1-4; unclear D gene. V was pared by 2 bases and J by 7 bases, with 14 bases between. CDR1 and CDR2 (germline): SGHDN, FVKESK. The CDR3 covers 15 residues. The CDR3 DNA follows: TGTGCCAGCAGCCAACTTCAGCAGGTGACTGAAAAACTGTTTTTT. This translates into CASSQLQQVTEKLFF.